These T cell receptor beta chains were read from a single sample in a study of CD4 T cells in relation to SARS-CoV-2 and coronaviruses. Antigen specificity for these receptors is unknown. TCRdb keeps only in-frame clones here, not all; method: immunoSEQ multiplex PCR. The table has around 28,000 clones, around 76% seen once. The sequenced material came from memory CD4+ T cells from PBMCs, cultured in vitro. The origin of the receptors is an adult with COVID-19. Both conserved end residues are trimmed from each CDR3.

cdr3_aa	v_call	j_call
ASRRGANQPQH	TRBV5-1	TRBJ1-5
ASSQLSDEQF	TRBV28	TRBJ2-1
ASSYGTSGYEQY	TRBV6-2/TRBV6-3	TRBJ2-7
ASSVRVASGRWDEQF	TRBV9	TRBJ2-1
ASSPPLGGYT	TRBV28	TRBJ1-2
ASSRPVRVRTGQGDLNEQY	TRBV6-6	TRBJ2-7
ASSDSGTSGTDTQY	TRBV6-4	TRBJ2-3
ASSLDQGVNVLT	TRBV5-5	TRBJ2-6
AIGGRFYGYT	TRBV6-6	TRBJ1-2
ASSIGQNTGELF	TRBV19	TRBJ2-2
ASSLVSETQY	TRBV5-1	TRBJ2-5
ASSLGLTSGGTDTQY	TRBV28	TRBJ2-3
ASTRQGAMDEQF	TRBV28	TRBJ2-1
AWSVTFEQF	TRBV30	TRBJ2-1
ASSLGGGLNTEAF	TRBV7-9	TRBJ1-1
ASSGSGGGNEQF	TRBV6-4	TRBJ2-1
ASSIAQGGEAF	TRBV19	TRBJ1-1
ASYEQCPQETQY	TRBV21-1	TRBJ2-5
ASSLTALNYGYT	TRBV27	TRBJ1-2
ASSPGTAHYEQY	TRBV5-1	TRBJ2-7
ASSQKDRGRPTIYNEQF	TRBV4-3	TRBJ2-1
ASSERRQGKNEQF	TRBV2	TRBJ2-1
ASSEMATLREY	TRBV25-1	TRBJ2-7
ASSIDGASYNEQF	TRBV5-4	TRBJ2-1
ATSEPRTSGSPDTQY	TRBV24-1	TRBJ2-3
ASSLGQGGYEQY	TRBV5-4	TRBJ2-7
ASSGWGKETQY	TRBV7-9	TRBJ2-5
ASSSTGTYEQY	TRBV28	TRBJ2-7
ASSDSTGSGANVLT	TRBV6-4	TRBJ2-6
ASRTSGTNYEQY	TRBV6-6	TRBJ2-7
ASSPLYPGGRNEQF	TRBV14	TRBJ2-1
ASRAGYMNTEAF	TRBV5-1	TRBJ1-1
ASSPMSSDTQY	TRBV9	TRBJ2-3
AISDIKGLNNEQF	TRBV10-3	TRBJ2-1
ASSLGPGAKNIQY	TRBV7-2	TRBJ2-4
ASSPLGTVEQF	TRBV18	TRBJ2-1
ASSQVGGQYEQY	TRBV3-1/TRBV3-2	TRBJ2-7
ASSIQQGVYEQY	TRBV19	TRBJ2-7
ASSSGTGRDQPQH	TRBV7-2	TRBJ1-5
ASSFLLSSNYGYT	TRBV2	TRBJ1-2
ASSGRGGNEKLF	TRBV28	TRBJ1-4
ASSYNTYEQY	TRBV7-2	TRBJ2-7
ASSFRGAPYEQY	TRBV28	TRBJ2-7
ASSPRRTGLSQPQH	TRBV7-8	TRBJ1-5
ASSRGQGQETQY	TRBV5-1	TRBJ2-5
ASSPYLVSYEQY	TRBV4-1	TRBJ2-7
ASSQDAASPNYGYT	TRBV4-3	TRBJ1-2
ASRSGGSGDTQY	TRBV27	TRBJ2-3
ASSYSPSAVYEQY	TRBV27	TRBJ2-7
ASSYSRRAGTEAF	TRBV6-5	TRBJ1-1
ASSLDWMDTQY	TRBV28	TRBJ2-3